This T cell receptor beta chain was found in a study of blood T cell repertoires in COVID-19. The wider study: Some COVID-19 samples were acute and others convalescent; all came from the United States, Italy and Spain. Sample material is recorded as cDNA or gDNA derived from T cells, B-cell-depleted T cells, or PBMCs.

Authors' methods: How many nucleated cells were present was estimated from reference gene primer amplification. Repertoires were generated with immunoSEQ multiplex PCR, while TCRdb's copy carries only in-frame clones and drops some. Clonal size and the V and J genes are those of that table, whereas D and trimming came from the DNA. This sample carries a few hundred thousand clones, approximately 86% of them seen once, and the ten largest clones take about 3.5%. This CDR3 has 16 amino acids. The sequence was collected from a man between 18 and 35 years old with active or convalescent COVID-19. Sequenced: peripheral blood. The chain links TRBV12-2 to TRBJ2-7; the table calls TRBD2, which could not be checked here. TRBV12-2 is assigned pseudogene status. CDR3 coding DNA: TGTGCAAGTCGCTTAAAGGGTTCGCGGGGGGACTACGAGCAGTACTTC. Translation gives CASRLKGSRGDYEQYF.